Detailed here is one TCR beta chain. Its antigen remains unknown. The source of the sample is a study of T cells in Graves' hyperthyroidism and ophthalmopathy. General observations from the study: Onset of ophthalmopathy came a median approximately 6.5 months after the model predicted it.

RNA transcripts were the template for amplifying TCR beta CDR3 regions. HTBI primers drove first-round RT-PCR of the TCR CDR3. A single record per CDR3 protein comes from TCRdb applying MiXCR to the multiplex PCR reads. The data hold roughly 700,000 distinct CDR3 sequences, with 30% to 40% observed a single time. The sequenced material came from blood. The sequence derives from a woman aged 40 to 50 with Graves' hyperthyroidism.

As DNA, the CDR3 is TGCAGCGTTGTGCGTGGTGGGAGTGGGGAATCACCCCTCCACTTT. It is translated as CSVVRGGSGESPLHF. The chain recombines TRBV29-1 with TRBJ1-6; D is unclear. The germline V and J ends were trimmed by 4 bases and 10 bases, with 20 bases remaining between them. There are 15 residues in the CDR3. The germline CDR1 and CDR2 sequences are SQVTM and ANQGSEA.